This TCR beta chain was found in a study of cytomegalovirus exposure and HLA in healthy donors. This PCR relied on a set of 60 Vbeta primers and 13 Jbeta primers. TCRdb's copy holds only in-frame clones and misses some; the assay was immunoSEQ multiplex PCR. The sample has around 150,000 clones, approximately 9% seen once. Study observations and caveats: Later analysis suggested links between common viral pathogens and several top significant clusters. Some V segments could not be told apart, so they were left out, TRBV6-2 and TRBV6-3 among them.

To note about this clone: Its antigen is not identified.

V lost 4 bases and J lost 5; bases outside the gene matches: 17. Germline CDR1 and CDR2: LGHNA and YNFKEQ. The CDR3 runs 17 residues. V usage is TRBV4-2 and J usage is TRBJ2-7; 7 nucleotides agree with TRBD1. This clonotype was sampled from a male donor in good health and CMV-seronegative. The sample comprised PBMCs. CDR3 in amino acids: CASSPTRQGRVQDEQYF. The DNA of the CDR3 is TGTGCCAGCAGCCCGACCCGACAGGGAAGGGTGCAAGACGAGCAGTACTTC.